This T cell receptor beta chain was found in a study of cytomegalovirus exposure and HLA in healthy donors. As for the study in general: Early released data comprised around 85 million unique TCRs from HLA-typed donors. Ancestry clustering placed 81% of under 450 genotyped donors in the Caucasian-associated cluster.

V gave up 4 bases and J gave up 0 bases; unmatched junction bases: 3. This CDR3 has 15 amino acids. Germline values: CDR1 SGHNT, CDR2 YYREEE (reference sequence). The study's findings and limits: Specific recognition of CMV antigens was confirmed in vitro for a few chains (all CMV-associated).

With regard to this clone: Antigen unknown.

The PCR made use of 60 Vbeta and 13 Jbeta primers. Assay: immunoSEQ multiplex PCR; the TCRdb copy retains only in-frame clones and omits some. In the table there are roughly 52,000 clones, around 50% of which are singletons. The rearrangement uses TRBV5-4 and TRBJ2-2; 7 nucleotides align to TRBD1. The source material was PBMCs. This sequence was found in a human donor in good health. The CDR3 is CASSGGQPNTGELFF. The CDR3, as DNA: TGTGCCAGCAGCGGGGGACAGCCGAACACCGGGGAGCTGTTTTTT. Based on the CDR3 plus reference TRBV5-4 and TRBJ2-2, the full variable domain is ETGVTQSPTHLIKTRGQQVTLRCSSQSGHNTVSWYQQALGQGPQFIFQYYREEENGRGNFPPRFSGLQFPNYSSELNVNALELDDSALYLCASSGGQPNTGELFFGEGSRLTVL.